Below are 8 T cell receptor beta chains sequenced from a single sample in a study of regulatory T cells in long-lasting Graves disease. CDR3-region Arm-PCR and iRepertoire HTBI primers produced the TCR beta libraries. TCRdb ran MiXCR on the multiplex PCR reads and lists one entry per CDR3 protein. The sample lists about 400,000 distinct CDR3 sequences, around 20% seen once, with around 21% in the top ten. Time point of the sample: persistent/refractory GD, antithyroid drugs over 5 years with positive TRAb. There was RNA extracted from PBMCs, and the TCR library was made from it. The sequenced sample was peripheral blood mononuclear cells (PBMCs), obtained when the disease was refractory, from a patient treated with antithyroid drugs. Receptors originate from a female donor with Graves disease.

The CDR3 DNA follows: TGTGCCAGCAGCTTTACCGGCGACTCTCTTTTTTTT. Translation gives CASSFTGDSLFF. This chain uses TRBV7-2 with TRBJ2-2; unclear D gene. The germline V gene encodes CDR1 SGHTA and CDR2 FQGNSA. CDR3 length: 12 residues. Trimming removed 3 bases from V and 17 bases from J, with 16 bases in between.

The genes are TRBV9 and TRBJ2-3; D may be TRBD2 (6 bases). The V and J ends lost 0 bases and 2 bases respectively, with 10 bases between them. Germline V gene lookup returns CDR1 SGDLS and CDR2 YYNGEE. This CDR3 spans 15 amino acids. DNA for the CDR3: TGTGCCAGCAGCGTAGCGGGAGTTTTCACAGATACGCAGTATTTT. The encoded protein is CASSVAGVFTDTQYF.

The rearrangement links TRBV4-3 to TRBJ2-7; 8 nucleotides line up with TRBD2. V lost 0 bases and J lost 5; bases outside the gene matches: 9. In germline, CDR1 is LGHNA, CDR2 YSLEER. CDR3 size: 16 residues. The CDR3 DNA is TGCGCCAGCAGCCAAGATTTAGGGACTAGACGTGACGAGCAGTACTTC. Translated, it gives CASSQDLGTRRDEQYF.

This chain joins TRBV6-1 and TRBJ2-1, with TRBD2 identical over 7 bases. Per the germline V gene, CDR1 is MNHNS and CDR2 is SASEGT. The CDR3 length is 14 residues. V trimming: 7 bases; J trimming: 1 base; junction bases outside the gene matches: 4. This CDR3 reads CASNREGSYNEQFF. Written as DNA, the CDR3 is TGTGCCAGCAATAGGGAGGGGTCCTACAATGAGCAGTTCTTC.

The chain links TRBV6-1 to TRBJ2-6; the match to TRBD1 covers 7 bases. The V segment lost 4 bases and the J segment 2 bases; nucleotides outside the gene matches: 5. This CDR3 region has 16 residues. Germline V gene sequence: CDR1 MNHNS, CDR2 SASEGT. The CDR3 DNA reads TGTGCCAGCAGTGTTTGGCAGGGGGCTGGGGCCAACGTCCTGACTTTC. As protein: CASSVWQGAGANVLTF.

This clonotype was observed many times. The chain is built from TRBV5-1 and TRBJ2-7, with 12 bases matching TRBD2. Germline V lookup: CDR1 SGHRS, CDR2 YFSETQ. Trimming removed 6 bases from V and 5 bases from J; junction bases left unmatched: 3. This CDR3 is 13 amino acids long. The CDR3 DNA reads TGCGCCAGCAAAAGACTAGCGGGGGACGAGCAGTACTTC. It is translated as CASKRLAGDEQYF.

This chain joins TRBV20-1 and TRBJ2-5; TRBD2 matches 12 bases. The CDR3 is 16 amino acids. Germline V gene sequence: CDR1 DFQATT, CDR2 SNEGSKA (reference sequence). The ends lost 4 bases at V and 4 bases at J; junction bases unmatched: 10. This CDR3 is CSATRTSGIWAETQYF. The CDR3 DNA follows: TGCAGTGCTACCCGGACTAGCGGGATATGGGCAGAGACCCAGTACTTC.

The rearrangement uses TRBV14 and TRBJ1-2; D not certain. Germline CDR1 and CDR2: SGHDN and FVKESK. The CDR3 runs 13 residues. V was clipped by 4 bases and J by 3 bases, with 9 bases between them. DNA for the CDR3: TGTGCCAGCAGCCTCGACCGCTACTATGGCTACACCTTC. Translated, it gives CASSLDRYYGYTF.